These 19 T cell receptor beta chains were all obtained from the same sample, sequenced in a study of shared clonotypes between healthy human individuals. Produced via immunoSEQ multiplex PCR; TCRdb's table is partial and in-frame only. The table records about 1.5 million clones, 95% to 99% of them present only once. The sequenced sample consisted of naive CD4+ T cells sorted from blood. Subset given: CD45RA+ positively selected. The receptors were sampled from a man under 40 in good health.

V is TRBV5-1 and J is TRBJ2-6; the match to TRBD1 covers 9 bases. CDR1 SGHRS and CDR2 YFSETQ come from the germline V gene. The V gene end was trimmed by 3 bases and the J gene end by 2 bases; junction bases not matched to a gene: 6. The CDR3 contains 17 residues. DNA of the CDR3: TGCGCCAGCAGCTATACACAGGGGGCTACTGGGGCCAACGTCCTGACTTTC. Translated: CASSYTQGATGANVLTF. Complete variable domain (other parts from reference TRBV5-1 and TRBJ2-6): KAGVTQTPRYLIKTRGQQVTLSCSPISGHRSVSWYQQTPGQGLQFLFEYFSETQRNKGNFPGRFSGRQFSNSRSEMNVSTLELGDSALYLCASSYTQGATGANVLTFGAGSRLTVL.

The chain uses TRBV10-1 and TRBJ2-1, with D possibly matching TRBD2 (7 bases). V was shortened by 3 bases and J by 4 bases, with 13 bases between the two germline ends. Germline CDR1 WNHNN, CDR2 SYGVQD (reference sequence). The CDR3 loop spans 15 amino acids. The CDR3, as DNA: TGCGCCAGCAGTGATTCAGGGGAGGGATACAATGAGCAGTTCTTC. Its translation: CASSDSGEGYNEQFF.

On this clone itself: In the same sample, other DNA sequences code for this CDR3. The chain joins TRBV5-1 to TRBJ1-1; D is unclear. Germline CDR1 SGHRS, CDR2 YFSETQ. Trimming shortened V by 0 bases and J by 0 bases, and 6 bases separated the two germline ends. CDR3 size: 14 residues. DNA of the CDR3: TGCGCCAGCAGCTTGGGGCAGATGAACACTGAAGCTTTCTTT. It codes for CASSLGQMNTEAFF.

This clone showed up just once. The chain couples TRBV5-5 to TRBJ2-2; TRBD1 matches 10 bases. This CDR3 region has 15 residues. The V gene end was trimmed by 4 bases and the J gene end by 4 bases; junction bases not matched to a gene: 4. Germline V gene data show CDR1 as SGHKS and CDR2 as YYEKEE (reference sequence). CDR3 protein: CASSPRTGGTGELFF. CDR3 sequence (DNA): TGTGCCAGCAGCCCTCGGACAGGGGGCACCGGGGAGCTGTTTTTT.

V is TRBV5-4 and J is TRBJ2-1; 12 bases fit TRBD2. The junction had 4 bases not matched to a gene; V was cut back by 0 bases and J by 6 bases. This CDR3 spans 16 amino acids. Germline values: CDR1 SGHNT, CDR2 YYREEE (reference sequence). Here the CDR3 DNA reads TGTGCCAGCAGCTTGGGGACTAGCGGGAAGTTCAATGAGCAGTTCTTC. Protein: CASSLGTSGKFNEQFF.

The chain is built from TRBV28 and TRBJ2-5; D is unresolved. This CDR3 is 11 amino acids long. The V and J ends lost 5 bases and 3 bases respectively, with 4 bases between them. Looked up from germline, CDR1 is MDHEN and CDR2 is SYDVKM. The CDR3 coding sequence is TGTGCCAGCAGTACCAAAGAGACCCAGTACTTC. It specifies CASSTKETQYF.

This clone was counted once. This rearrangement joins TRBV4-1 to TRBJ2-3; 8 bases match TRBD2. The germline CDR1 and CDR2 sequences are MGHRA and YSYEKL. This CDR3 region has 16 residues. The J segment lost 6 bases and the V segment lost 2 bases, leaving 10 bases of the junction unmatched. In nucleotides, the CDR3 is TGCGCCAGCAGCCAACCGCATGGGAAGCGGGAGGATACGCAGTATTTT. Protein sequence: CASSQPHGKREDTQYF.

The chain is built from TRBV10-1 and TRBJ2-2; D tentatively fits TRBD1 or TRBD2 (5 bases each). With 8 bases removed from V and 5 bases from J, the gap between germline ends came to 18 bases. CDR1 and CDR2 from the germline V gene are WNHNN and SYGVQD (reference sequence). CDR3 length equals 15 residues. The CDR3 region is CASRNGDQPTGELFF. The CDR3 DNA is TGCGCCAGCCGAAATGGGGACCAACCTACCGGGGAGCTGTTTTTT.

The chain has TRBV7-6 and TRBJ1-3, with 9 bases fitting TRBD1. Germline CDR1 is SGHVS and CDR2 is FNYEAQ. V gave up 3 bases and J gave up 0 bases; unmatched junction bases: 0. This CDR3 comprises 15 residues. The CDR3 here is CASSLTGGSGNTIYF. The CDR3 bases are TGTGCCAGCAGCTTGACAGGGGGCTCTGGAAACACCATATATTTT.

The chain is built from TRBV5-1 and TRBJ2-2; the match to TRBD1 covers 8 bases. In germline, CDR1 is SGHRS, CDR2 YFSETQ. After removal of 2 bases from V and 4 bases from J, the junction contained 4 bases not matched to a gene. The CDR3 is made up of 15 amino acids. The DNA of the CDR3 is TGCGCCAGCAGCTTTCCCACAGGGGGCACCGGGGAGCTGTTTTTT. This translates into CASSFPTGGTGELFF. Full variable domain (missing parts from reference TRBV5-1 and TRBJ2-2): KAGVTQTPRYLIKTRGQQVTLSCSPISGHRSVSWYQQTPGQGLQFLFEYFSETQRNKGNFPGRFSGRQFSNSRSEMNVSTLELGDSALYLCASSFPTGGTGELFFGEGSRLTVL.

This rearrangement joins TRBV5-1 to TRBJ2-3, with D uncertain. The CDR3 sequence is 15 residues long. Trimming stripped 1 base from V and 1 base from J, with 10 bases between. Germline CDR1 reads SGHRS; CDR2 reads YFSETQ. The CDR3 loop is CASSLLRPGTDTQYF. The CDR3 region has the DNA TGCGCCAGCAGCTTGCTTCGGCCGGGCACAGATACGCAGTATTTT.

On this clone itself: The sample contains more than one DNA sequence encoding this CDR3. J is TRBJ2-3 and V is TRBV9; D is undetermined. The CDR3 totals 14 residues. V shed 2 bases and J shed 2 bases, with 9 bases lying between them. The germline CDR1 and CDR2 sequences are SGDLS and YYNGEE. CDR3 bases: TGTGCCAGCAGCGTCACGGGTCTCACAGATACGCAGTATTTT. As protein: CASSVTGLTDTQYF.

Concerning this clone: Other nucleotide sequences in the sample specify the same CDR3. The CDR3 region is CASSPSGGEQYF. CDR3 nucleotide sequence: TGTGCCAGCTCACCATCGGGGGGCGAGCAGTACTTC. The chain couples TRBV18 to TRBJ2-7; 7 bases align to TRBD2. The CDR3 runs 12 residues. V was clipped by 2 bases and J by 6 bases; unmatched bases: 1. Germline loops: CDR1 KGHSH, CDR2 LQKENI.

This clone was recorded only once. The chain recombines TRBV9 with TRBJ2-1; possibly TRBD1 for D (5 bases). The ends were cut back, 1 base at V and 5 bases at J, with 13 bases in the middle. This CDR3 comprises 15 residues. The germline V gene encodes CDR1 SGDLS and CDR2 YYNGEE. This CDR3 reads CASSVRQGSHNEQFF. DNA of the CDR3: TGTGCCAGCAGCGTAAGGCAGGGTTCACACAATGAGCAGTTCTTC. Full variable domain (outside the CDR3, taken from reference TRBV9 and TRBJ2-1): DSGVTQTPKHLITATGQRVTLRCSPRSGDLSVYWYQQSLDQGLQFLIQYYNGEERAKGNILERFSAQQFPDLHSELNLSSLELGDSALYFCASSVRQGSHNEQFFGPGTRLTVL.

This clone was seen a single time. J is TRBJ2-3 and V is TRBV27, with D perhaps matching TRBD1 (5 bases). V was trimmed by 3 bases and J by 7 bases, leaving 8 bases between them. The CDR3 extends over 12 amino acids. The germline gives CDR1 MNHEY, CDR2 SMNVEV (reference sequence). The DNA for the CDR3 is TGTGCCAGCAGTTTTAAGGGGAATACGCAGTATTTT. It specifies CASSFKGNTQYF.

In nucleotides, the CDR3 is TGTGCCAGCAGTGGTGGTGGGGGGGTCTATGGCTACACCTTC. Its protein is CASSGGGGVYGYTF. The chain is built from TRBV28 and TRBJ1-2; TRBD1 is a possible D gene (5 bases). Between the trimmed V and J ends, which lost 5 bases and 4 bases, there was a span of 14 bases. Germline lookup yields CDR1 MDHEN and CDR2 SYDVKM. The CDR3 loop spans 14 amino acids.

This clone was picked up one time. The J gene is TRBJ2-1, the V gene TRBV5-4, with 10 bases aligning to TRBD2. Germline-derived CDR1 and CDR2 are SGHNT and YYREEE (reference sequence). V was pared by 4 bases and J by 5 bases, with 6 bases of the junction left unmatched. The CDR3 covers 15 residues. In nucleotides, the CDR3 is TGTGCCAGCAGCGCCGGACTAGCGGAAGACAATGAGCAGTTCTTC. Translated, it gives CASSAGLAEDNEQFF.

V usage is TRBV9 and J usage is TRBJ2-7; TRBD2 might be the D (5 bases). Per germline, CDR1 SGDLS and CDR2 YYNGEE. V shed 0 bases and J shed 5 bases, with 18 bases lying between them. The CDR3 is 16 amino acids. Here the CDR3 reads CASSVGDWRLVDEQYF. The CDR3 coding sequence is TGTGCCAGCAGCGTAGGGGATTGGAGGCTAGTTGACGAGCAGTACTTC.

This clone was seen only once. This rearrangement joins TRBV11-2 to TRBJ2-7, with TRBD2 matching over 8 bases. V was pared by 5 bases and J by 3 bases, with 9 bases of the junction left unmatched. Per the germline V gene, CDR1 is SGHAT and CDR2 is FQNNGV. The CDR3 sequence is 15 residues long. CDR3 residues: CASSPGLELIYEQYF. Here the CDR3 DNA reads TGTGCCAGCAGCCCGGGACTAGAACTAATCTACGAGCAGTACTTC.